This note documents a single T cell receptor beta chain sequence. Its matching antigen is unknown. This sample was taken from a study of shared clonotypes between healthy human individuals. Study results and limitations: Apart from blood, nothing was sampled; tissue repertoires likely differ.

The run depth of the assay was deep. TCRdb's table, derived via immunoSEQ multiplex PCR, lists solely in-frame clones and lacks some. This repertoire shows 2 million or so clones, roughly 95% found once; its top ten account for around 1.1%. Germline values: CDR1 SGHVS, CDR2 FQNEAQ. Trimming left V 2 bases short and J 3 bases short, with 13 bases between. This CDR3 spans 16 amino acids. The naive CD8 population came from CD45RO-negative cells selected for CCR7, without terminally differentiated effector memory CD45RA+ cells. This clonotype was obtained from a young man in good health. What was sequenced was naive CD8+ T cells sorted from blood. This sequence joins TRBV7-8 and TRBJ2-2, with D tentatively TRBD2 (5 bases). CDR3 DNA sequence: TGTGCCAGCAGCTTAATGGGGAGAACTTACACCGGGGAGCTGTTTTTT. Amino acid sequence: CASSLMGRTYTGELFF.